The 28 T cell receptor beta chains below all came from one sample that was sequenced in a study of blood T cell repertoires in COVID-19. Using immunoSEQ multiplex PCR, the repertoire was profiled, and TCRdb retains in-frame clones only, with some absent. Among about 200,000 clones listed, around nine tenths were seen once. The sequencing input was peripheral blood. The source of these receptors is a young man with active or convalescent COVID-19.

This clone showed up just once. This sequence joins TRBV7-9 and TRBJ2-3; 9 nucleotides agree with TRBD1. The CDR3 is 16 amino acids. V was pared by 4 bases and J by 2 bases, with 7 bases of the junction left unmatched. Per germline, CDR1 SEHNR and CDR2 FQNEAQ (reference sequence). The DNA of the CDR3 is TGTGCCAGCAGCTCCCGGGACAGGGACCTCACAGATACGCAGTATTTT. This sequence encodes CASSSRDRDLTDTQYF. Full variable domain (missing parts from reference TRBV7-9 and TRBJ2-3): DTGVSQNPRHKITKRGQNVTFRCDPISEHNRLYWYRQTLGQGPEFLTYFQNEAQLEKSRLLSDRFSAERPKGSFSTLEIQRTEQGDSAMYLCASSSRDRDLTDTQYFGPGTRLTVL.

The chain has TRBV5-1 and TRBJ1-2; 9 bases are shared with TRBD1. From germline, CDR1 is SGHRS and CDR2 YFSETQ. There are 15 residues in the CDR3. The J segment lost 8 bases and the V segment lost 4 bases, leaving 12 bases of the junction unmatched. This CDR3 is CASSEPGDRVNGYTF. CDR3 in DNA: TGCGCCAGCAGCGAACCCGGGGACAGGGTGAACGGCTACACCTTC.

The V and J genes are TRBV7-2 and TRBJ1-5, with a tentative D call TRBD1 (5 bases). With 5 bases removed from V and 9 bases from J, the gap between germline ends came to 17 bases. Looked up from germline, CDR1 is SGHTA and CDR2 is FQGNSA. The length of the CDR3 is 14 residues. CDR3 region: CASSHGRGFGPQHF. The CDR3 DNA reads TGTGCCAGCAGCCACGGGAGGGGATTCGGGCCCCAGCATTTT. The variable domain in full, with the rest retrieved from reference TRBV7-2 and TRBJ1-5, is GAGVSQSPSNKVTEKGKDVELRCDPISGHTALYWYRQSLGQGLEFLIYFQGNSAPDKSGLPSDRFSAERTGGSVSTLTIQRTQQEDSAVYLCASSHGRGFGPQHFGDGTRLSIL.

J is TRBJ1-1 and V is TRBV7-8; perhaps TRBD1 as D (5 bases). The V and J ends lost 0 bases and 5 bases respectively, with 10 bases between them. Per germline, CDR1 SGHVS and CDR2 FQNEAQ. CDR3 length: 14 residues. The CDR3 nucleotides are TGTGCCAGCAGCTTAGCAGGGGAAGGAACTGAAGCTTTCTTT. Translated, it gives CASSLAGEGTEAFF.

The CDR3 coding sequence is TGTGCCAGTAGCCCGTCAGGGGTGGGCACTGAAGCTTTCTTT. Residues: CASSPSGVGTEAFF. This sequence joins TRBV19 and TRBJ1-1; weak D call: TRBD1 (6 bases). CDR1 is LNHDA, CDR2 SQIVND, per germline (reference sequence). V was clipped by 6 bases and J by 4 bases, with 15 bases between them. This CDR3 spans 14 amino acids.

This clone was seen more than once but under ten times. The chain recombines TRBV6-6 with TRBJ2-2; D might be TRBD1 (6 bases). The CDR3 consists of 16 residues. CDR1 is MNHNY, CDR2 SVGAGI, per germline (reference sequence). Trimming cost V 5 bases and J 3 bases, with 16 bases left between them. CDR3 sequence reads: CASSRSPGQYTGELFF. The CDR3 region has the DNA TGTGCCAGCAGTCGATCCCCGGGACAATACACCGGGGAGCTGTTTTTT.

The rearrangement links TRBV29-1 to TRBJ2-5, with TRBD2 matching over 13 bases. After removal of 7 bases from V and 1 base from J, the junction contained 3 bases not matched to a gene. Per germline, CDR1 SQVTM and CDR2 ANQGSEA. The CDR3 covers 14 residues. CDR3 region: CSARLAGGQETQYF. In nucleotides, the CDR3 is TGCAGCGCCCGACTAGCGGGGGGCCAAGAGACCCAGTACTTC.

J is TRBJ2-7 and V is TRBV5-5, with 7 bases identical to TRBD1. The length of the CDR3 is 14 residues. The V gene's germline CDR1 is SGHKS and CDR2 YYEKEE (reference sequence). J lost 4 bases, V lost 4 bases, and 8 bases had no gene match. CDR3 nucleotides: TGTGCCAGCAGCCTAAGACAGGGTCGATACGAGCAGTACTTC. Amino acid sequence: CASSLRQGRYEQYF.

The genes are TRBV19 and TRBJ1-6; tentatively, D is TRBD1 (5 bases). V lost 3 bases and J lost 9, with 21 bases in between. CDR1 is LNHDA, CDR2 SQIVND, per germline (reference sequence). This CDR3 spans 17 amino acids. The CDR3 sequence: CASSIRREVYVGSPLHF. DNA of the CDR3: TGTGCCAGTAGTATCCGCAGGGAGGTCTACGTAGGTTCACCCCTCCACTTT.

The J gene is TRBJ2-1, the V gene TRBV15, with 7 bases aligning to TRBD1. Trimming took 5 bases from V and 2 from J; bases not matched to a gene: 6. The length of the CDR3 is 15 residues. Germline V lookup: CDR1 LNHNV, CDR2 YYDKDF (reference sequence). DNA for the CDR3: TGTGCCACCAGCGGGCACAGGGGACCCTACAATGAGCAGTTCTTC. Amino acid sequence: CATSGHRGPYNEQFF.

The chain is built from TRBV19 and TRBJ1-4; D is perhaps TRBD1 (5 bases). V lost 8 bases, J lost 0 bases, and 13 bases lay in between. Per germline, CDR1 LNHDA and CDR2 SQIVND (reference sequence). CDR3 size: 15 residues. CDR3 sequence reads: CASVSGRSTNEKLFF. DNA for the CDR3: TGTGCCAGTGTGTCAGGGAGGTCAACTAATGAAAAACTGTTTTTT.

The chain couples TRBV6-5 to TRBJ2-1; 9 bases fit TRBD2. Trimming took 6 bases from V and 4 from J; bases not matched to a gene: 7. This CDR3 spans 15 amino acids. Germline-derived CDR1 and CDR2 are MNHEY and SVGAGI. This CDR3 is CASRLSGRAYNEQFF. The CDR3 bases are TGTGCCAGCAGACTTAGCGGGAGAGCGTACAATGAGCAGTTCTTC.

This clone was recorded once. The CDR3 bases are TGTGCCAGTACCCGGGACAGGGGAGTCGGGCAGCCCCAGCATTTT. This codes for CASTRDRGVGQPQHF. This rearrangement joins TRBV19 to TRBJ1-5, with 10 bases identical to TRBD1. Germline CDR1 LNHDA, CDR2 SQIVND (reference sequence). The J segment lost 7 bases and the V segment lost 7 bases, leaving 10 bases of the junction unmatched. The CDR3 consists of 15 residues. Combining the CDR3 with reference TRBV19 and TRBJ1-5 gives the whole variable domain DGGITQSPKYLFRKEGQNVTLSCEQNLNHDAMYWYRQDPGQGLRLIYYSQIVNDFQKGDIAEGYSVSREKKESFPLTVTSAQKNPTAFYLCASTRDRGVGQPQHFGDGTRLSIL.

This clone was counted between two and nine times. V is TRBV25-1 and J is TRBJ2-5; 14 nucleotides agree with TRBD2. Germline-derived CDR1 and CDR2 are MGHDK and SYGVNS. J gave up 4 bases and V 5 bases, and 6 bases lay outside the gene matches. This CDR3 has 16 residues. CDR3 coding DNA: TGTGCCAGCAGTCGATATGGACTAGCGGGAGGAGAGACCCAGTACTTC. This encodes CASSRYGLAGGETQYF.

The CDR3 here is CASRPGTSGGGGTDTQYF. The CDR3 coding sequence is TGTGCCAGCAGGCCCGGGACTAGCGGGGGGGGTGGCACAGATACGCAGTATTTT. The chain joins TRBV5-4 to TRBJ2-3; TRBD2 aligns across 16 bases. The CDR3 loop spans 18 amino acids. J gave up 1 base and V 5 bases, and 7 bases lay outside the gene matches. CDR1 and CDR2 from the germline V gene are SGHNT and YYREEE (reference sequence).

V gene TRBV7-3 combines with J gene TRBJ2-3; D might be TRBD2 (5 bases). This CDR3 has 17 amino acids. The V gene's germline CDR1 is SGHTA and CDR2 FQGTGA. Trimming removed 6 bases from V and 0 bases from J, with 19 bases in between. The CDR3: CASSLIGGPSSTDTQYF. The CDR3 nucleotides read TGTGCCAGCAGTCTCATTGGCGGGCCTTCTAGCACAGATACGCAGTATTTT.

CDR3 loop: CASRQVNTEAFF. The DNA of the CDR3 is TGCGCCAGCAGGCAGGTGAACACTGAAGCTTTCTTT. The rearrangement links TRBV10-2 to TRBJ1-1, with D hard to call. V was cut by 6 bases and J by 0 bases, with 5 bases left in between. The CDR3 loop spans 12 amino acids. CDR1 WSHSY and CDR2 SAAADI come from the germline V gene.

This clone showed up just once. V and J are TRBV7-8 and TRBJ2-1; TRBD2 matches 12 bases. The CDR3 extends over 15 amino acids. Germline V gene lookup returns CDR1 SGHVS and CDR2 FQNEAQ. V shed 6 bases, J shed 8 bases, and the junction held 8 bases outside the gene matches. CDR3 protein: CASSNLAGGPHEQFF. The CDR3 DNA follows: TGTGCCAGCAGTAACCTAGCGGGGGGGCCCCATGAGCAGTTCTTC.

V is TRBV6-5 and J is TRBJ1-1, with D unclear. This CDR3 comprises 10 residues. Trimming left V 6 bases short and J 11 bases short, with 10 bases between. Germline-derived CDR1 and CDR2 are MNHEY and SVGAGI. The DNA for the CDR3 is TGTGCCAGCAGGTTGGACTGGGCTTTCTTT. Amino acid sequence: CASRLDWAFF.

The chain links TRBV18 to TRBJ2-6; 12 bases are shared with TRBD1. The length of the CDR3 is 20 residues. Looked up from germline, CDR1 is KGHSH and CDR2 is LQKENI. With 3 bases clipped from V and 0 bases from J, the junction kept 9 bases outside the gene matches. The CDR3 DNA sequence: TGTGCCAGCTCACCTATTTATGGGGACAGGGGGCGCTCTGGGGCCAACGTCCTGACTTTC. As protein: CASSPIYGDRGRSGANVLTF.

Turning to this clone: Distinct nucleotide sequences in the sample also encode this CDR3. V is TRBV2 and J is TRBJ2-5; TRBD2 matches 14 bases. Germline V CDR1 and CDR2: SNHLY, FYNNEI. The trim removed 4 bases at V and 4 bases at J, leaving 2 bases unmatched. The CDR3 is 15 residues long. The CDR3 loop is CASSGGTSGGETQYF. The DNA of the CDR3 is TGTGCCAGCAGTGGGGGGACTAGCGGGGGAGAGACCCAGTACTTC.

A single count supports this clone. The chain joins TRBV28 to TRBJ2-2; TRBD1 is a possible D gene (5 bases). This CDR3 spans 14 amino acids. V dropped 5 bases and J dropped 1 base, with 8 bases sitting between them. CDR1 is MDHEN, CDR2 SYDVKM, per germline. DNA for the CDR3: TGTGCCAGCAGTAACGGACAGAACACCGGGGAGCTGTTTTTT. Its protein is CASSNGQNTGELFF.

The rearrangement uses TRBV11-1 and TRBJ1-4; D gene unclear. The V gene's germline CDR1 is SGHAT and CDR2 FQDESV (reference sequence). Trimming took 3 bases from V and 7 from J, leaving 15 bases between them. The CDR3 covers 15 residues. The CDR3, as DNA: TGTGCCAGCAGCTTTGATGGAGGGAGGCGTGAAAAACTGTTTTTT. Amino acids: CASSFDGGRREKLFF.

The J gene is TRBJ2-3, the V gene TRBV6-5; a weak D match, TRBD1 (5 bases). The germline V and J ends were trimmed by 0 bases and 1 base, with 5 bases remaining between them. The CDR3 contains 14 residues. CDR1 and CDR2 from the germline V gene are MNHEY and SVGAGI. The CDR3 spells CASSYSQGTDTQYF. The CDR3 nucleotides are TGTGCCAGCAGTTACTCACAGGGCACAGATACGCAGTATTTT.

The V call is TRBV2, the J call TRBJ1-6; D remains ambiguous. The V gene's germline CDR1 is SNHLY and CDR2 FYNNEI. Trimming took 1 base from V and 6 from J, leaving 7 bases between them. The CDR3 is 14 amino acids. In DNA form, the CDR3 reads TGTGCCAGCAGTGAAGGGTCAGTTAATTCACCCCTCCACTTT. Translating it yields CASSEGSVNSPLHF.

The gene calls are TRBV5-5 and TRBJ2-3; 7 nucleotides line up with TRBD2. Trimming cost V 4 bases and J 5 bases; bases outside gene matches: 7. Germline CDR1 and CDR2: SGHKS and YYEKEE (reference sequence). The CDR3 runs to 14 residues. The CDR3 DNA is TGTGCCAGCAGCAATGGACTAGTTGGAGATACGCAGTATTTT. Its protein product is CASSNGLVGDTQYF.

The CDR3 here is CASSLSWSGSVNEQFF. The DNA of the CDR3 is TGTGCCAGCAGCTTGTCTTGGTCCGGGAGCGTCAATGAGCAGTTCTTC. The chain is built from TRBV5-6 and TRBJ2-1, with D tentatively TRBD2 (6 bases). Germline CDR1 is SGHDT and CDR2 is YYEEEE. The V end lost 1 base, the J end lost 6 bases, and 17 bases lay between the germline ends. The CDR3 consists of 16 residues.

The V and J genes are TRBV5-5 and TRBJ1-6; D gene ambiguous. The V gene lost 3 bases and the J gene lost 0 bases, with 7 bases spanning the gap. The CDR3 is made up of 15 amino acids. Germline V lookup: CDR1 SGHKS, CDR2 YYEKEE (reference sequence). CDR3 residues: CASSWESSYNSPLHF. In DNA, the CDR3 is TGTGCCAGCAGCTGGGAGAGCTCCTATAATTCACCCCTCCACTTT.